This TCR beta chain was sequenced for a study of T-cell reconstitution after alpha-beta-depleted transplantation in children. J gave up 0 bases and V 2 bases, and 10 bases lay outside the gene matches. In germline, CDR1 is LGHNA, CDR2 YNFKEQ. The CDR3 has 20 residues. Unique molecular identifiers were incorporated into the prepared TCRbeta library. MiXCR, applied by TCRdb to the PCR reads, yields one record per CDR3 protein. The sample has 400,000 to 550,000 distinct CDR3 sequences, roughly a tenth seen once. This clonotype was obtained from a child aged 2-15 years with inherited bone marrow failure, due to receive a stem cell transplant. The J gene is TRBJ2-3, the V gene TRBV4-2; TRBD2 matches 14 bases. Sequenced material: PBMCs, taken before TCRalphabeta/CD19-depleted stem cell transplant. For the CDR3, the DNA is TGTGCCAGCAGCCAACTCCCGGGGACTAGCGGGAGAGGGAGCACAGATACGCAGTATTTT. Protein product: CASSQLPGTSGRGSTDTQYF.